The clone carrying this T cell receptor (beta chain) was seen repeatedly, ten times or more. Its matching antigen is unknown. This sample is part of a study of T cells after yellow fever vaccination. Study findings and constraints: A weaker but faster secondary response was observed, peaking on day 5 versus 15.

The junction had 4 bases not matched to a gene; V was cut back by 4 bases and J by 4 bases. CDR1 and CDR2 from the germline V gene are LGHNA and YSLEER. The CDR3 extends over 15 amino acids. One entry per CDR3 protein, called by TCRdb with MiXCR from the 5' RACE reads. The sample lists around 300,000 distinct CDR3 sequences; 4.1% were seen once. This clonotype was sampled from a man between 18 and 35 years old who received the YFV17D yellow fever vaccine. This sequence joins TRBV4-3 and TRBJ2-1; TRBD1 aligns across 10 bases. This material consisted of PBMCs, taken 5 days after the yellow fever booster vaccination. CDR3 in amino acids: CASSRQGAKYNEQFF. DNA of the CDR3: TGCGCCAGCAGCCGACAGGGGGCTAAATACAATGAGCAGTTCTTC.